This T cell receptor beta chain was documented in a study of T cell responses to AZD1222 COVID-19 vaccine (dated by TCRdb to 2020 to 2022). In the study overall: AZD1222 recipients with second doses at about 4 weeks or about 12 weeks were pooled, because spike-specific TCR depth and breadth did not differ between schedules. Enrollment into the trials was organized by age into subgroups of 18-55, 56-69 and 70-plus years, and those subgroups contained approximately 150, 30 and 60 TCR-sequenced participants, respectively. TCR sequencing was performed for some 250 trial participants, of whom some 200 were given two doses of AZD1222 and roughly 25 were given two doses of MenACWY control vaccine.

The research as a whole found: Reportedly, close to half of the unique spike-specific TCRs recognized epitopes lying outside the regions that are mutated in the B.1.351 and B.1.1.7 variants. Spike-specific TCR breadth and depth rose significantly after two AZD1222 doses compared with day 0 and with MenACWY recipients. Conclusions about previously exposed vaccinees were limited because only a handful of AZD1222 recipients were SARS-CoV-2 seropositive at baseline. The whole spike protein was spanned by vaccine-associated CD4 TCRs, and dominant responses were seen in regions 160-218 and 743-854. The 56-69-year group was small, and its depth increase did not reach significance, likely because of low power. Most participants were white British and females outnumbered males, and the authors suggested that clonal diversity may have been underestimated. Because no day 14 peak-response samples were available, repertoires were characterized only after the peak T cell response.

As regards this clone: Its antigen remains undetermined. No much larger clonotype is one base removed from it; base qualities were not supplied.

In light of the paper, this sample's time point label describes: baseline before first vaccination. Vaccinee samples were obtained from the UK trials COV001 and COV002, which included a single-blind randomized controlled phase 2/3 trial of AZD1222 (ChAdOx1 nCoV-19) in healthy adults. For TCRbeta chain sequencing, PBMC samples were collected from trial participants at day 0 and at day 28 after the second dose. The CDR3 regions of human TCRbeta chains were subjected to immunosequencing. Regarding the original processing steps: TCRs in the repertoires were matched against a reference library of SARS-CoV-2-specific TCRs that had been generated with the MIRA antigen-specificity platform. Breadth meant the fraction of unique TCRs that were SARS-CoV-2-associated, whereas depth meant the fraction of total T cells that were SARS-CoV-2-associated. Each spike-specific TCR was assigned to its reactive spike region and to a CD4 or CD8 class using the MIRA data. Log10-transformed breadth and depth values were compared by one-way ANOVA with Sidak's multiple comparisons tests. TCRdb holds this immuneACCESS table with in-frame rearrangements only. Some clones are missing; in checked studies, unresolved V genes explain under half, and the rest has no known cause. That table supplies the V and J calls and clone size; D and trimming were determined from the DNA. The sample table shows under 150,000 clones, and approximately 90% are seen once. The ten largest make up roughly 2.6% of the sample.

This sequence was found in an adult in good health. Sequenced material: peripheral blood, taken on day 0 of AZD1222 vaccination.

CDR3 protein: CASSITPSGSYNEQFF. The DNA is TGTGCCAGTAGTATAACCCCTAGCGGGAGCTACAATGAGCAGTTCTTC. The chain couples TRBV19 to TRBJ2-1; TRBD2 agrees with 10 junctional bases. CDR1 is given as LNHDA and CDR2 as SQIVND, both from the germline V gene (reference sequence). V is pruned by 2 bases and J by 3 bases, leaving 4 bases of the junction without a gene match. Including the terminal cysteine and phenylalanine, the CDR3 comprises 16 residues. The read is trimmed to its CDR3 DNA, 48 bases read in frame from base 1.